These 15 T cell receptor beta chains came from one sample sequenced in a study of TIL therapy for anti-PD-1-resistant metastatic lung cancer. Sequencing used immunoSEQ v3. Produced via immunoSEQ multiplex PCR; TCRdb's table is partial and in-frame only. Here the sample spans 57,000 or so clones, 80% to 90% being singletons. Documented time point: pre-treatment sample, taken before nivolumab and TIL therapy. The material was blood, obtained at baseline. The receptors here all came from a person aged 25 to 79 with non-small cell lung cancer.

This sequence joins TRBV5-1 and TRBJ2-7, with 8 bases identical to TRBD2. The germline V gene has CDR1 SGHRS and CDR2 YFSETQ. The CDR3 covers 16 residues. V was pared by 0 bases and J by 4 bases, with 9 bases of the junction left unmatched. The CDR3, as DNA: TGCGCCAGCAGCTTGGCCGGTTCGGTAGCGGGGTACGAGCAGTACTTC. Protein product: CASSLAGSVAGYEQYF.

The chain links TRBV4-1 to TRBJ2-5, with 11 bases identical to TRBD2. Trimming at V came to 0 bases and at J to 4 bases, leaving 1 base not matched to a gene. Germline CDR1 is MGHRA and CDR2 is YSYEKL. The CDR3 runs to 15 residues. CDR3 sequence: CASSQDGTSGETQYF. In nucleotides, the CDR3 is TGCGCCAGCAGCCAAGACGGGACTAGCGGAGAGACCCAGTACTTC.

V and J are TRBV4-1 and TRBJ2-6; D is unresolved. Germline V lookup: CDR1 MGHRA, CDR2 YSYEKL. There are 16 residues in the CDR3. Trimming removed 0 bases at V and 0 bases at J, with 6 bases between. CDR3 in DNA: TGCGCCAGCAGCCAAGAAGGGATCTCTGGGGCCAACGTCCTGACTTTC. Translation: CASSQEGISGANVLTF.

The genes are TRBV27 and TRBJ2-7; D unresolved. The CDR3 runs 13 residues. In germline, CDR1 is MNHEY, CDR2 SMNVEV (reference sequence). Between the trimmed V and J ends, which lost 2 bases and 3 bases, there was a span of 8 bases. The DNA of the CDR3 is TGTGCCAGCAGTTTAGGGCAGGACTACGAGCAGTACTTC. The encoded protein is CASSLGQDYEQYF.

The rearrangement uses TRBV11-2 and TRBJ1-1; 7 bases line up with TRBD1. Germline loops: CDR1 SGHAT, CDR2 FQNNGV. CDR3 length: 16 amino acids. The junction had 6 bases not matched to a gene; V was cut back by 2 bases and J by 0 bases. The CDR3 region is CASSLMAGGMNTEAFF. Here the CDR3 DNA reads TGTGCCAGCAGCTTAATGGCAGGGGGTATGAACACTGAAGCTTTCTTT. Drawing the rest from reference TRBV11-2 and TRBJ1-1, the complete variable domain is EAGVAQSPRYKIIEKRQSVAFWCNPISGHATLYWYQQILGQGPKLLIQFQNNGVVDDSQLPKDRFSAERLKGVDSTLKIQPAKLEDSAVYLCASSLMAGGMNTEAFFGQGTRLTVV.

In DNA form, the CDR3 reads TGTGCCAGCAGCCATAGCCGGGACAGGGCCAATCAGCCCCAGCATTTT. Translation: CASSHSRDRANQPQHF. This chain connects TRBV3-1 (or the pseudogene TRBV3-2) to TRBJ1-5, with 9 bases aligning to TRBD1. Germline lookup yields CDR1 LGHDT and CDR2 YNNKEL (reference sequence). The CDR3 totals 16 residues. Trimming at V came to 3 bases and at J to 3 bases, leaving 6 bases not matched to a gene.

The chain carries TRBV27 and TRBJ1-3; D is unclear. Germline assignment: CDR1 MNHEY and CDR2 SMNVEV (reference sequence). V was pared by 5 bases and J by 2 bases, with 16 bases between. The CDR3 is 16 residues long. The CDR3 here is CASSQSGPSTGNTIYF. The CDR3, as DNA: TGTGCCAGCAGTCAATCCGGGCCAAGCACTGGAAACACCATATATTTT.

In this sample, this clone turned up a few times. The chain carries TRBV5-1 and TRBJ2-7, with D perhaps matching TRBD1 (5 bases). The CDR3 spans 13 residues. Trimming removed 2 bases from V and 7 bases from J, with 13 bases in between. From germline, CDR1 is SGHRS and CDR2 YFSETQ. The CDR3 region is CASSFPGSGEQYF. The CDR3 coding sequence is TGCGCCAGCAGCTTTCCAGGGTCGGGTGAGCAGTACTTC.

CDR3 loop: CASSEGQLKIRTFF. CDR3 bases: TGTGCCAGCAGTGAAGGGCAGCTCAAGATAAGAACTTTCTTT. The gene calls are TRBV6-1 and TRBJ1-1; no clear D. The CDR3 covers 14 residues. Trimming took 1 base from V and 12 from J, leaving 18 bases between them. Germline V gene lookup returns CDR1 MNHNS and CDR2 SASEGT.

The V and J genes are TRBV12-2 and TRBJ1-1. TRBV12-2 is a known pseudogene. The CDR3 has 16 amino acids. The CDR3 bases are TGTGCAAGTCGCGGTACTGTGACGGGGGTGAACACTGAAGCTTTCTTT. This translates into CASRGTVTGVNTEAFF.

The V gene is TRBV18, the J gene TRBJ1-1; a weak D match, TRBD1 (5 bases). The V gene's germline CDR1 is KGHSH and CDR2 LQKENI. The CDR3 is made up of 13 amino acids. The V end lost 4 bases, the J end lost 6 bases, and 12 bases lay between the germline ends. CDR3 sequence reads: CASSLNGGAEAFF. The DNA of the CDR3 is TGTGCCAGCTCACTTAACGGGGGGGCTGAAGCTTTCTTT.

Here the CDR3 reads CASSSGTSPQYF. CDR3 sequence (DNA): TGCGCCAGCAGCTCCGGGACTTCCCCCCAGTACTTC. The chain recombines TRBV5-1 with TRBJ2-7; a possible D gene is TRBD2 (6 bases). With 3 bases removed from V and 10 bases from J, the gap between germline ends came to 14 bases. CDR1 is SGHRS, CDR2 YFSETQ, per germline. The length of the CDR3 is 12 residues. Full variable domain (rest looked up from reference TRBV5-1 and TRBJ2-7): KAGVTQTPRYLIKTRGQQVTLSCSPISGHRSVSWYQQTPGQGLQFLFEYFSETQRNKGNFPGRFSGRQFSNSRSEMNVSTLELGDSALYLCASSSGTSPQYFGPGTRLTVT.

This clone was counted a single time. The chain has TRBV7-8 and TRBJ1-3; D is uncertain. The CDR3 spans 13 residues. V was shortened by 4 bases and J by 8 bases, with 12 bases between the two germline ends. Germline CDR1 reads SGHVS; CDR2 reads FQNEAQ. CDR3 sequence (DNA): TGTGCCAGCAGCTCCACATCCGCTCACACCATATATTTT. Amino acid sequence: CASSSTSAHTIYF.

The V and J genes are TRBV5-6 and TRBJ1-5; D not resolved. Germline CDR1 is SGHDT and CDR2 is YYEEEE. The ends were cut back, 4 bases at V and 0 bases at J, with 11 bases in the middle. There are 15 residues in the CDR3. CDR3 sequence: CASSAGPGSNQPQHF. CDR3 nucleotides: TGTGCCAGCAGCGCGGGTCCCGGTAGCAATCAGCCCCAGCATTTT.

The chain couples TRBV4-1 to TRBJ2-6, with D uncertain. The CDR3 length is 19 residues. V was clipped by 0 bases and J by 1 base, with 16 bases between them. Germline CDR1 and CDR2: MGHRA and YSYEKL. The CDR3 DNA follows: TGCGCCAGCAGCCAAGATAGTAGGGAATTCATGTCTGGGGCCAACGTCCTGACTTTC. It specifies CASSQDSREFMSGANVLTF.